Listed below are T cell receptor beta chains from one sample, sequenced in a study of blood T cell repertoires in COVID-19. The assay was immunoSEQ multiplex PCR, and TCRdb's table has in-frame clones only and misses some. Of some 250,000 clones listed, 70% to 85% are singletons. Material: PBMCs or T cells enriched from blood (not recorded which). The source of these receptors is a man in his forties who had recovered from COVID-19. Both conserved end residues are trimmed from each CDR3.

TRBV4-3	TRBJ2-7	ASSQDSSSYEQY
TRBV2	TRBJ1-4	ASRAQGQSNEKLF
TRBV5-1	TRBJ2-7	ASSPRTSGVYEQY
TRBV7-3	TRBJ2-2	ASSSVTAGELF
TRBV5-1	TRBJ2-5	ASSLRASAQETQY
TRBV19	TRBJ1-3	ASSLEPLSGNTIY
TRBV5-1	TRBJ2-2	ASSLAIAGGYTGELF
TRBV19	TRBJ1-6	ASSSRGQGGNSPLH
TRBV18	TRBJ1-4	ASLSPTDEKLF
TRBV3-1/TRBV3-2	TRBJ2-7	ASSGITGTGPLEQY
TRBV7-8	TRBJ2-7	ASSSGQVRDEQY
TRBV9	TRBJ2-7	ASSFTSAPTYEQY
TRBV2	TRBJ1-1	ASSERGRGTEAF
TRBV5-6	TRBJ1-5	ASSQGNRPNQPQH
TRBV5-1	TRBJ2-6	ASSLDRGGYSGANVLT
TRBV7-2	TRBJ2-1	ASTQIAADYNEQF
TRBV6-4	TRBJ1-1	ASSDQPGGNTEAF
TRBV5-1	TRBJ1-1	ASSRDSNTEAF
TRBV5-1	TRBJ1-5	ASSLGDRPNQPQH
TRBV30	TRBJ1-2	AWSVQGVNYGYT
TRBV2	TRBJ2-7	ASKASGVAYEQY
TRBV18	TRBJ2-7	ASSPPSFYEQY
TRBV5-1	TRBJ1-1	ASSSNRALVNTEAF
TRBV2	TRBJ1-2	ASRTEALGYGYT
TRBV19	TRBJ2-1	ASTDNEQF
TRBV19	TRBJ2-7	ASSIAQGYEQY
TRBV18	TRBJ1-5	ASSQSGQGTSNQPQH
TRBV19	TRBJ1-2	ASSINGASIGYT
TRBV2	TRBJ2-7	ASSGVLGTLKVYYEQY
TRBV19	TRBJ1-1	ASSPRVMNTEAF
TRBV6-1	TRBJ1-1	ASSEPVFKAF
TRBV5-1	TRBJ2-1	ASSLEVAGGYEQF
TRBV5-1	TRBJ2-3	ASSPLAGEDTQY
TRBV19	TRBJ2-5	ASSAGGYQETQY
TRBV5-1	TRBJ2-7	ASSLDRANYEQY
TRBV6-6	TRBJ2-7	ATSSTNGQGIHEQY